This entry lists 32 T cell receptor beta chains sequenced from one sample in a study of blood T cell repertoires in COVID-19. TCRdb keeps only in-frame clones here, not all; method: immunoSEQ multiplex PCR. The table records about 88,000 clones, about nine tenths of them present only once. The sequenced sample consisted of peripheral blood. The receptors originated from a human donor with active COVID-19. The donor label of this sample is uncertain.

This CDR3 is CASSLVTGRHEQFF. Here the CDR3 DNA reads TGTGCCAGCAGCTTAGTGACAGGGAGGCATGAGCAGTTCTTC. The genes are TRBV11-1 and TRBJ2-1; D is perhaps TRBD1 (7 bases). Trimming shortened V by 1 base and J by 8 bases, and 12 bases separated the two germline ends. From germline, CDR1 is SGHAT and CDR2 FQDESV (reference sequence). This CDR3 has 14 residues.

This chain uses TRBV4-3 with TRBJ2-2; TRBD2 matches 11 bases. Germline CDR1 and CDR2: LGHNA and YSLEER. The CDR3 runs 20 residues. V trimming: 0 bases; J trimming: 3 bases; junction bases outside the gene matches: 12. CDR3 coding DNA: TGCGCCAGCAGCCAAGACTCGGCGTTAGCGGGGGGGCCCGACACCGGGGAGCTGTTTTTT. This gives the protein CASSQDSALAGGPDTGELFF.

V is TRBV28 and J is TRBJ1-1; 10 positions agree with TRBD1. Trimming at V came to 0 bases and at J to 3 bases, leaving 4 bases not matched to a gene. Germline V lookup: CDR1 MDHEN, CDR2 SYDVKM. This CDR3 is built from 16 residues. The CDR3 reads CASSLWTGGADTEAFF. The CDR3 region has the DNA TGTGCCAGCAGTTTATGGACAGGGGGCGCGGACACTGAAGCTTTCTTT.

The chain's CDR3 is CASSTDRAGSPLHF. The CDR3 nucleotides are TGTGCCAGCAGCACGGACAGGGCAGGTTCACCCCTCCACTTT. This rearrangement joins TRBV5-5 to TRBJ1-6; 8 nucleotides align to TRBD1. Germline V lookup: CDR1 SGHKS, CDR2 YYEKEE (reference sequence). The CDR3 loop spans 14 amino acids. Germline trimming cut 4 bases from V and 9 bases from J; bases unmatched to any gene: 6. Variable domain in full (rest from reference TRBV5-5 and TRBJ1-6): DAGVTQSPTHLIKTRGQQVTLRCSPISGHKSVSWYQQVLGQGPQFIFQYYEKEERGRGNFPDRFSARQFPNYSSELNVNALLLGDSALYLCASSTDRAGSPLHFGNGTRLTVT.

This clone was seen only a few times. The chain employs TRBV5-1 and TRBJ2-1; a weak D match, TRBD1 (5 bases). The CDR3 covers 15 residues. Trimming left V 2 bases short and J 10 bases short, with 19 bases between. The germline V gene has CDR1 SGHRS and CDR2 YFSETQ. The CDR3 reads CASSLQEAGLSEQFF. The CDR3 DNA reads TGCGCCAGCAGCTTACAGGAAGCAGGGCTATCGGAGCAGTTCTTC.

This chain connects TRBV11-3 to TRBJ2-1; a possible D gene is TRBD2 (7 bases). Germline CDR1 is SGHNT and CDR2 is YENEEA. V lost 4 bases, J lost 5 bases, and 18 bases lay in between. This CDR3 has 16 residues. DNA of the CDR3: TGTGCCAGCAGCTCCCCGGGGGGCCTTAGGAACAATGAGCAGTTCTTC. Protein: CASSSPGGLRNNEQFF.

The CDR3 DNA reads TGTGCCAGCAGCCCAGAAGCGGGGGGGCTAGGTAATGAGCAGTTCTTC. Translated, it gives CASSPEAGGLGNEQFF. V usage is TRBV9 and J usage is TRBJ2-1; 10 positions match TRBD2. The V gene end was trimmed by 4 bases and the J gene end by 7 bases; junction bases not matched to a gene: 11. The CDR3 sequence is 16 residues long. Germline V gene sequence: CDR1 SGDLS, CDR2 YYNGEE.

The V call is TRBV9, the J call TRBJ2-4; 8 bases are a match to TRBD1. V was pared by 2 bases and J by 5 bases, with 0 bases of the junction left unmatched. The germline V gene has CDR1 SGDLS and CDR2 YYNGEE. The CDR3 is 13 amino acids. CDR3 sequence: CASSVGQENIQYF. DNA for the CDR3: TGTGCCAGCAGCGTGGGACAGGAAAACATTCAGTACTTC.

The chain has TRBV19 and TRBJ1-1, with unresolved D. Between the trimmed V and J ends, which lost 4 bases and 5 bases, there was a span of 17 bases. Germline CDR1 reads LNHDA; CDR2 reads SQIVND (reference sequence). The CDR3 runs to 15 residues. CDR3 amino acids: CASSKPRGGDTEAFF. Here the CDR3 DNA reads TGTGCCAGTAGTAAACCCCGGGGAGGTGATACTGAAGCTTTCTTT.

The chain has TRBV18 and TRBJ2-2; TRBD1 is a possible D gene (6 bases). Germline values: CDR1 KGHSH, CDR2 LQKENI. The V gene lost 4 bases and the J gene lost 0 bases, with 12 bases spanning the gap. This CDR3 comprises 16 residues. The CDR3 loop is CASSHGQIPNTGELFF. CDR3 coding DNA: TGTGCCAGCTCACACGGACAGATACCGAACACCGGGGAGCTGTTTTTT.

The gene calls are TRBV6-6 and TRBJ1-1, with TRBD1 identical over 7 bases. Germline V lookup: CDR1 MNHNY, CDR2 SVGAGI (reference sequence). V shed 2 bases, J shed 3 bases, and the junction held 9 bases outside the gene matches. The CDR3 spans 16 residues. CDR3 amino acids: CASSYPPGQGDTEAFF. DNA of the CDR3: TGTGCCAGCAGTTACCCACCAGGGCAGGGGGACACTGAAGCTTTCTTT.

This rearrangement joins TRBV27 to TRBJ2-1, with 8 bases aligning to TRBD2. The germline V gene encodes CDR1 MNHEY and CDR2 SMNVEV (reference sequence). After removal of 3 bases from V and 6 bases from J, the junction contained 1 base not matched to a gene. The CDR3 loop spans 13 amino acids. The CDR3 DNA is TGTGCCAGCAGTTTGCGGGGGGCCAATGAGCAGTTCTTC. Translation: CASSLRGANEQFF.

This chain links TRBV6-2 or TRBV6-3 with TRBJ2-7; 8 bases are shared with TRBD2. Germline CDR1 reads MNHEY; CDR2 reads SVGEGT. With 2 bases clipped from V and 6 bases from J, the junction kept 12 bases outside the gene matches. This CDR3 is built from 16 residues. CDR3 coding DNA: TGTGCCAGCAGTTACCCTTTTTCGGGAGGGACGGCCGAGCAGTACTTC. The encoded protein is CASSYPFSGGTAEQYF.

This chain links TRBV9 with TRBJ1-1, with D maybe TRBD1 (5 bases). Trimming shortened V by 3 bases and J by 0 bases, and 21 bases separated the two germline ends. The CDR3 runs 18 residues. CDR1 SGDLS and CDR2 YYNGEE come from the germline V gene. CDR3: CASSGFEDDSLLNTEAFF. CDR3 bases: TGTGCCAGCAGCGGATTTGAGGACGACAGCCTTTTGAACACTGAAGCTTTCTTT.

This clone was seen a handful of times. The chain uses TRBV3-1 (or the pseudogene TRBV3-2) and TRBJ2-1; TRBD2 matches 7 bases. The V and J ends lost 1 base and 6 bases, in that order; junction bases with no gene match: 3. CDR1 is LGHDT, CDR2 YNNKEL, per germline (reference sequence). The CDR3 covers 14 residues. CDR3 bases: TGTGCCAGCAGCCAAGGGGGGGGGTTCAATGAGCAGTTCTTC. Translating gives CASSQGGGFNEQFF.

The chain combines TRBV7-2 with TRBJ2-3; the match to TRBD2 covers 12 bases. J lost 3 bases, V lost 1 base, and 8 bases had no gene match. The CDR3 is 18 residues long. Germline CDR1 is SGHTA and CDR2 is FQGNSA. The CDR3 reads CASSLVRGLAGSTDTQYF. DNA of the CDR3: TGTGCCAGCAGCTTAGTACGTGGACTAGCGGGGTCGACAGATACGCAGTATTTT.

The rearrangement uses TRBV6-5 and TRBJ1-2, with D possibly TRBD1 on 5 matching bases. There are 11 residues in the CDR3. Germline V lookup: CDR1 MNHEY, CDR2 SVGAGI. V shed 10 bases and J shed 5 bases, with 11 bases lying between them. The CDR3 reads CATSRTYGYTF. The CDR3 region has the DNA TGTGCCACCTCACGGACATATGGCTACACCTTC.

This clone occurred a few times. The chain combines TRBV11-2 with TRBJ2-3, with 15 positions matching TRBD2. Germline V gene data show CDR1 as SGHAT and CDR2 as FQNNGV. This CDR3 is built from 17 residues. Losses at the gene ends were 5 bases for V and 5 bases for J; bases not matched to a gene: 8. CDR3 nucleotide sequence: TGTGCCAGCAGCGCGACTCCGGGACTAGCGGGGGGAGATACGCAGTATTTT. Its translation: CASSATPGLAGGDTQYF.

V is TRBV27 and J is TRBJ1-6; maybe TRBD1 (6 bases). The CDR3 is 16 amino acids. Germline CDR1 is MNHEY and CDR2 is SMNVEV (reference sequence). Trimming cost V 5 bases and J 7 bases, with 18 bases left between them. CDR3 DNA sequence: TGTGCCAGCAGTCTCCGACAGGCCACTACAAATTCACCCCTCCACTTT. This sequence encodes CASSLRQATTNSPLHF.

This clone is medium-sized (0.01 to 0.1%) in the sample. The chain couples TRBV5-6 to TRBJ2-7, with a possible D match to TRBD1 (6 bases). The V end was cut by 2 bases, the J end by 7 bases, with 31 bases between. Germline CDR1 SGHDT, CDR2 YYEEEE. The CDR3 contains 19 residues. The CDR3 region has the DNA TGTGCCAGCAGCTTTATCGGTCCAGGGGTACGGGCCTTCGAGAGGGAGCAGTACTTC. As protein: CASSFIGPGVRAFEREQYF. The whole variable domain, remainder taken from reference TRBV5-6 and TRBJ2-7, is DAGVTQSPTHLIKTRGQQVTLRCSPKSGHDTVSWYQQALGQGPQFIFQYYEEEERQRGNFPDRFSGHQFPNYSSELNVNALLLGDSALYLCASSFIGPGVRAFEREQYFGPGTRLTVT.

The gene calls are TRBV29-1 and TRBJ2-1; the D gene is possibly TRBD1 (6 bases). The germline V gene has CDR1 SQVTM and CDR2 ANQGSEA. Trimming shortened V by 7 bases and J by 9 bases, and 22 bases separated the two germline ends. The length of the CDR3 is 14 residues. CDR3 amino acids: CSARPGTSMGEQFF. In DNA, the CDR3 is TGCAGCGCCCGTCCCGGGACATCGATGGGTGAGCAGTTCTTC.

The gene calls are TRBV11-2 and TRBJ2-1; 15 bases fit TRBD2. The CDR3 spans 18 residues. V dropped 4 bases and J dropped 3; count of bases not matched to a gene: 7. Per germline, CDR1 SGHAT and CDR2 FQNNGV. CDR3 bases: TGTGCCAGCAGCTCCGAGGGACTAGCGGGGGGAAACTACAATGAGCAGTTCTTC. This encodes CASSSEGLAGGNYNEQFF.

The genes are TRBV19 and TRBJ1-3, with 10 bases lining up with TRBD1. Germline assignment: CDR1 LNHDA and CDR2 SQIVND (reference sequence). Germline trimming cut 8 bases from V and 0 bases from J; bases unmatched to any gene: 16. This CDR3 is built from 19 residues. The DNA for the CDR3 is TGTGCCAGTTCATATGGGAGCCGGACAGGGGGATTCTCTGGAAACACCATATATTTT. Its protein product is CASSYGSRTGGFSGNTIYF.

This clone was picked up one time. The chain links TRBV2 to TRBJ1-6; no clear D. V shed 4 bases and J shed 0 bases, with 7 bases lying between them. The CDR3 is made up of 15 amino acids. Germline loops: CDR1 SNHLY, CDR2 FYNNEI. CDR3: CASSVESSYNSPLHF. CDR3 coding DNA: TGTGCCAGCAGTGTCGAGAGCTCCTATAATTCACCCCTCCACTTT.

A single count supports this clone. The CDR3 DNA reads as TGTGCCAGCAGTCCGAGCAGGGGCGAGCAGTTCTTC. Its protein product is CASSPSRGEQFF. V usage is TRBV6-1 and J usage is TRBJ2-1; TRBD1 might be the D (6 bases). Trimming shortened V by 5 bases and J by 10 bases, and 12 bases separated the two germline ends. This CDR3 spans 12 amino acids. CDR1 and CDR2 (germline): MNHNS, SASEGT.

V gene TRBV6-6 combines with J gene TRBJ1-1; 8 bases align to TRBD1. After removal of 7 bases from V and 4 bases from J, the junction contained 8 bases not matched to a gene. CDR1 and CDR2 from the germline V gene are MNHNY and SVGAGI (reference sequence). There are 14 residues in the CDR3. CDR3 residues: CASISRQGSTEAFF. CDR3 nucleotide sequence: TGTGCCAGCATCTCGAGACAGGGGAGCACTGAAGCTTTCTTT.

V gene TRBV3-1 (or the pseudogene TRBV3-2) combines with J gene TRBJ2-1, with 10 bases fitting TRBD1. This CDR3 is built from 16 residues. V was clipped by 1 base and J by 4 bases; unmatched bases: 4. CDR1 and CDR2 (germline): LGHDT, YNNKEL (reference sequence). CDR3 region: CASSQVGTGDYNEQFF. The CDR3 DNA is TGTGCCAGCAGCCAAGTTGGGACAGGGGATTACAATGAGCAGTTCTTC.

The CDR3 nucleotides are TGTGCCAGCTCACCACAGCAGGGATACTCCTACGAGCAGTACTTC. Encoded protein: CASSPQQGYSYEQYF. The V call is TRBV18, the J call TRBJ2-7; perhaps TRBD1 as D (5 bases). This CDR3 contains 15 residues. Per germline, CDR1 KGHSH and CDR2 LQKENI. Trimming removed 1 base from V and 0 bases from J, with 10 bases in between.

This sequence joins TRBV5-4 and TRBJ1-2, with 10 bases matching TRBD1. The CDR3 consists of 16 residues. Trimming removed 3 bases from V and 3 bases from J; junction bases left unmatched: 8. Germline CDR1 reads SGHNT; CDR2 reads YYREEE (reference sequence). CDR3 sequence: CASSYDRTGGDYGYTF. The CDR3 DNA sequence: TGTGCCAGCAGCTATGATAGGACAGGGGGGGACTATGGCTACACCTTC.

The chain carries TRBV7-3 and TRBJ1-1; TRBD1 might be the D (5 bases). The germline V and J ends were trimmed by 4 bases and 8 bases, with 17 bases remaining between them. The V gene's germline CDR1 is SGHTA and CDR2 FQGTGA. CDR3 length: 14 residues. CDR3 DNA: TGTGCCAGCAGCTCGGGGGTCCCAGCAAAAGAAGCTTTCTTT. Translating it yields CASSSGVPAKEAFF.

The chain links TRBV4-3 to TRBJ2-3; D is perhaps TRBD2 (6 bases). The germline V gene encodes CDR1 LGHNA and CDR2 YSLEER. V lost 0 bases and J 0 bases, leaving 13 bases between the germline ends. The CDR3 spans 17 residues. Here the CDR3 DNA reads TGCGCCAGCAGCCAAGATTTCCTCGGACTAAGCACAGATACGCAGTATTTT. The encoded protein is CASSQDFLGLSTDTQYF.

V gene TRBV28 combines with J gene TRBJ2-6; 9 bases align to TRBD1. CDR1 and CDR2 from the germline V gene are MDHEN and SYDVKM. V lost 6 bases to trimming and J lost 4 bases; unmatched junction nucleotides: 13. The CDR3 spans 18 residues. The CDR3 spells CASRYLRGQGSGANVLTF. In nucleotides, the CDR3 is TGTGCCAGCAGATACCTCCGGGGACAGGGATCCGGGGCCAACGTCCTGACTTTC.